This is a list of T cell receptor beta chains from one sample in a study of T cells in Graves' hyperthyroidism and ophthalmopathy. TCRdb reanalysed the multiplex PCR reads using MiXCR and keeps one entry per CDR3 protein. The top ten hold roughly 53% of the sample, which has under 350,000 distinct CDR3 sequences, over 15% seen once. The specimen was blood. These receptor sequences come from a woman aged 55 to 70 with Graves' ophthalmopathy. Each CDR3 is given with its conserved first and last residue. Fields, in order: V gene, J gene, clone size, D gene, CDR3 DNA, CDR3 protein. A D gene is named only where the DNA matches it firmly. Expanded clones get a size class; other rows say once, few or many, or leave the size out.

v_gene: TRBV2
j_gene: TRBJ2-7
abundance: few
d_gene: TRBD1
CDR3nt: TGTGCCAACAGCTGGACAGGGTTCTACGAGCAGTACTTC
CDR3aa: CANSWTGFYEQYF

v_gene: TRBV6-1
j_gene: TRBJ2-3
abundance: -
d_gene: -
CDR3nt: TGTGCCAGCAGTGCCCGAGAGGATACGCAGTATTTT
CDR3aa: CASSAREDTQYF

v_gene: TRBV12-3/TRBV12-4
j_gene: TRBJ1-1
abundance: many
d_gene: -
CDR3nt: TGTGCCAGCAGACTCAATAACATGAACACTGAAGCTTTCTTT
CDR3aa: CASRLNNMNTEAFF

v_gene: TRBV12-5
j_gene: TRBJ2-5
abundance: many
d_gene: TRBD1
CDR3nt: TGTGCTAGTGGTGCCTCCCGCCGGGACAGACAAGAGACCCAGTACTTC
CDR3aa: CASGASRRDRQETQYF

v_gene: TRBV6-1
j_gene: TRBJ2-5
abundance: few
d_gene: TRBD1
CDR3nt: TGTGCCAGCAGTTGGGACAGGGTCTCGGAGACCCAGTACTTC
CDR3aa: CASSWDRVSETQYF

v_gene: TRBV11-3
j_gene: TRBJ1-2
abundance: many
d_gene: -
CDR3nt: TGTGCCAGCCGGGGGGCAGGTCGTGGCTACACCTTC
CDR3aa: CASRGAGRGYTF

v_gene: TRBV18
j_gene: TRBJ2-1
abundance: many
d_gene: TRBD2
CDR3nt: TGTGCCAGCTCGCCGGGACTAGCGGGAAGTAATGAGCAGTTCTTC
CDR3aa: CASSPGLAGSNEQFF

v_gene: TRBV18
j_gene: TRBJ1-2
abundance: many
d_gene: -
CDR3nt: TGTGCCAGCTCACCACGGCACGACACGGGCTACACCTTC
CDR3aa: CASSPRHDTGYTF

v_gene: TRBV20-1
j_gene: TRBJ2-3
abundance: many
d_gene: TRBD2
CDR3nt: TGCAGTGCCCTAGCGGGGGGGTATACAGATACGCAGTATTTT
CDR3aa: CSALAGGYTDTQYF

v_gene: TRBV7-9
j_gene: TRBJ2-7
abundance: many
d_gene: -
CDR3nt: TGTGCCAGCAGCTTGGGCAGGAACAATGCCTACGAGCAGTACTTC
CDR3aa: CASSLGRNNAYEQYF

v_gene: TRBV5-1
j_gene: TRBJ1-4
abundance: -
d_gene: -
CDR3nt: TGCGCCAGCAGCTGGGCCGGGACCGGTGAGGAAAAACTGTTTTTT
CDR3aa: CASSWAGTGEEKLFF

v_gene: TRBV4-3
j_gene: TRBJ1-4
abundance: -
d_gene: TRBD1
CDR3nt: TGCGCCAGCAGCCAAGACCCCGGACAGGGGGATGAAAAACTGTTTTTT
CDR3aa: CASSQDPGQGDEKLFF

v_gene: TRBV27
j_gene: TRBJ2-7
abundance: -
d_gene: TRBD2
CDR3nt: TGTGCCACCCGAGGCGTAGCGGGAGCCTACGAGCAGTACTTC
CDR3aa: CATRGVAGAYEQYF

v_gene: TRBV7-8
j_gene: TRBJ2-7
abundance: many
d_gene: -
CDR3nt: TGTGCCAGCAGCGACAACTTTGGGGGCTCCTACGAGCAGTACTTC
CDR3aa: CASSDNFGGSYEQYF

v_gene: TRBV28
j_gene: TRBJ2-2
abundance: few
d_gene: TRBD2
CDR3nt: TGTGCCAGCAGAGAGGGAGGGCCCACCGGGGAGCTGTTTTTT
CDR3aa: CASREGGPTGELFF

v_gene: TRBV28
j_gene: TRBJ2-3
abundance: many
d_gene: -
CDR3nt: TGTGCCAGCAGCCCCTCGACGGACTCTAGCACACCTCGGTCAGATACGCAGTATTTT
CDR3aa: CASSPSTDSSTPRSDTQYF

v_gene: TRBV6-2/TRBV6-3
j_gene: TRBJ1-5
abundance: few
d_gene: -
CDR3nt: TGTGCCAGCAGTTACTCGATGGCGCCCCAGCATTTT
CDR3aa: CASSYSMAPQHF

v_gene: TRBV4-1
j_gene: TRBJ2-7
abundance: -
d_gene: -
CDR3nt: TGCGCCAGCAGCCATGACGCAAACGGAGCCTACGAGCAGTACTTC
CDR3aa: CASSHDANGAYEQYF

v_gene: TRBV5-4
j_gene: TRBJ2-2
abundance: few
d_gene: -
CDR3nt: TGTGCCAGCAGCTTGGTTGTAGGGACCGGGGAGCTGTTTTTT
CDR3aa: CASSLVVGTGELFF

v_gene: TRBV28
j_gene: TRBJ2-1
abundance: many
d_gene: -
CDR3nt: TGTGCCAGCAGTTTGTTAGCTAGCAGCCACAATGAGCAGTTCTTC
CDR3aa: CASSLLASSHNEQFF

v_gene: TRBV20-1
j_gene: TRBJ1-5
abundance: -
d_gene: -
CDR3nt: TGCAGTGCTAGACCAGGGGCTAGCAATCAGCCCCAGCATTTT
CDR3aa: CSARPGASNQPQHF

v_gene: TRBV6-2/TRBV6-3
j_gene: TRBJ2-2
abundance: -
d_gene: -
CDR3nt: TGTGCCAGCAGTTACCCGTTAGGTCGGGGCAACGGGGAGCTGTTTTTT
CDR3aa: CASSYPLGRGNGELFF

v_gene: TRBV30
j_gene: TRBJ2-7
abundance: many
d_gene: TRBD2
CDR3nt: TGTGCCTGGGCCGGGAGTGTAGCGGGAGGAGCCGAGCAGTACTTC
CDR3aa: CAWAGSVAGGAEQYF

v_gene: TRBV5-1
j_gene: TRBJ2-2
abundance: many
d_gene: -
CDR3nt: TGCGCCAGCAGCTCCACAGGATTCGCGAACACCGGGGAGCTGTTTTTT
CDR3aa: CASSSTGFANTGELFF